The present T cell receptor (beta chain) was sequenced within a study of blood T cells in healthy people across ages. Findings and caveats of the study: Per million T cells, TCR beta diversity dropped roughly linearly as age increased. Naive T cell percentage by flow cytometry tracked strongly with beta diversity.

This CDR3 has 18 amino acids. J gave up 1 base and V 1 base, and 9 bases lay outside the gene matches. Per sample, no less than 6 micrograms of total RNA were extracted. A second roughly 6 to 12 cycle PCR used barcoded and J-beta primers. TCRdb ran MiXCR on the 5' RACE reads and lists one entry per CDR3 protein. Among about 680,000 distinct CDR3 sequences listed, approximately 49% were seen once. About this clonotype: Its target is unknown.

The rearrangement uses TRBV12-3 or TRBV12-4 and TRBJ2-4; 8 bases fit TRBD1. This sequence was found in a woman aged 55-69 years in good health. Specimen: blood. The CDR3 DNA reads TGTGCCAGCAGTTTAGTAGGACAGGGAGCAATTGCCAAAAACATTCAGTACTTC. This codes for CASSLVGQGAIAKNIQYF.